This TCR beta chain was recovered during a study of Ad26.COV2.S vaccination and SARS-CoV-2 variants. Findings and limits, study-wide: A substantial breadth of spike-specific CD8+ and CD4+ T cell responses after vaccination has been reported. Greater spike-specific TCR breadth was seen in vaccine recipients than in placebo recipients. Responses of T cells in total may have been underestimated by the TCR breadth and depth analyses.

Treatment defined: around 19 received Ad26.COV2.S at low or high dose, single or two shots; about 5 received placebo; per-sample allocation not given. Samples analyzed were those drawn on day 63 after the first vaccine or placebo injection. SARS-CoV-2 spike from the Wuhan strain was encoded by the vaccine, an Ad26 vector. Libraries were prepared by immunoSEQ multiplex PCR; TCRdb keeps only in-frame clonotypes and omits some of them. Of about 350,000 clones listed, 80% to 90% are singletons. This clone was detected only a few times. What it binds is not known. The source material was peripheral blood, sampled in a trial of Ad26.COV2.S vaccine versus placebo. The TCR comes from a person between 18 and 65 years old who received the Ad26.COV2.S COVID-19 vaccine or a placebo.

The CDR3 DNA reads TGTGCCAGCAGTGAACAGCAGGGGAGGTACGAGCAGTACTTC. This translates into CASSEQQGRYEQYF. V is TRBV2 and J is TRBJ2-7; D tentatively fits TRBD1 or TRBD2 (6 bases each). The length of the CDR3 is 14 residues. V lost 2 bases, J lost 4 bases, and 12 bases lay in between. Germline values: CDR1 SNHLY, CDR2 FYNNEI.